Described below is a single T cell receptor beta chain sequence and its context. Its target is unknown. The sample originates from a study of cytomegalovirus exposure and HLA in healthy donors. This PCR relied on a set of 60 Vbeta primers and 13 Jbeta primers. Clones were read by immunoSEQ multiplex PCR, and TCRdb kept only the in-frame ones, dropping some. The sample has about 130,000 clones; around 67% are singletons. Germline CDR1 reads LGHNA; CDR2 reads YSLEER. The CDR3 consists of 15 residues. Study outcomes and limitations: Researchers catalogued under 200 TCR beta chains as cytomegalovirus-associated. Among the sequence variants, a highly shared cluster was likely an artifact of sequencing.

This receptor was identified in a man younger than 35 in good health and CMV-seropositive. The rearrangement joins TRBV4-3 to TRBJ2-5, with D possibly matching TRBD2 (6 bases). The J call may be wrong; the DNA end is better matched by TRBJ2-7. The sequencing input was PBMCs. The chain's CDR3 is CASSQEGGRSYEQYF. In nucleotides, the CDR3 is TGCGCCAGCAGCCAAGAGGGTGGGAGGTCCTACGAGCAGTACTTC.